The clone carrying this T cell receptor beta chain has a count of ten or more. This sample was taken from a study of blood T cells in healthy people across ages. The V and J ends lost 0 bases and 7 bases respectively, with 18 bases between them. This CDR3 comprises 16 residues. Germline V gene lookup returns CDR1 MGHRA and CDR2 YSYEKL. Using a J-beta primer mix together with a sample-barcoded 5' primer, a second PCR was run for roughly 6 to 12 cycles. TCRdb redid the calling of the 5' RACE reads with MiXCR, one entry per CDR3 protein. The sample lists around 990,000 distinct CDR3 sequences; around 25% were seen once. The data also belong to a second study, concerning T cells of mothers and their children.

This sequence joins TRBV4-1 and TRBJ2-5; D is perhaps TRBD1 or TRBD2 (5 bases each). The source of this sequence is a girl aged 2 to 10 in good health. The specimen sequenced was blood. CDR3 nucleotides: TGCGCCAGCAGCCAAGAGGGGGTCGGGCAGCTCGGGACCCAGTACTTC. Protein sequence: CASSQEGVGQLGTQYF.